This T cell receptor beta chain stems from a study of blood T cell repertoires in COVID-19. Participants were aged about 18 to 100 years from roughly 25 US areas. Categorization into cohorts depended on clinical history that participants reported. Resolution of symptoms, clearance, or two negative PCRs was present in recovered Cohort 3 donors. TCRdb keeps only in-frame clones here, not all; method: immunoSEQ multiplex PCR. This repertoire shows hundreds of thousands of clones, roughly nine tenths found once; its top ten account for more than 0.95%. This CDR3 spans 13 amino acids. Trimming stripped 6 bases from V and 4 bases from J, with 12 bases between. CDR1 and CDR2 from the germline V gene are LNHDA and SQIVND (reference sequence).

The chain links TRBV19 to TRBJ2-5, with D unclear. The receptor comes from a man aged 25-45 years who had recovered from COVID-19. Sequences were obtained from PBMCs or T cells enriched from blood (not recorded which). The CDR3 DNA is TGTGCCAGTAGGTGGGCCCCATCAGAGACCCAGTACTTC. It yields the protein CASRWAPSETQYF.